These T cell receptor beta chains were read from a single sample in a study of blood T cell repertoires in COVID-19. Clones were sequenced by immunoSEQ multiplex PCR, and TCRdb holds only the in-frame ones, with some missing. The repertoire holds roughly 240,000 clones, with 75% to 90% as singletons. The specimen was peripheral blood. The receptors derive from a woman in her 30s who had recovered from COVID-19. Each CDR3 is given with its conserved first and last residue. The D gene is left open where the match is weak. Expanded clones are given a class, and other clones once, few, many or no size at all.

V gene	J gene	D gene	clone size	CDR3 DNA	CDR3 protein
TRBV7-2	TRBJ2-2	TRBD1	few	TGTGCCAGCAGCTTTGGGACAGGAAAAAGACCGGGGGAGCTGTTTTTT	CASSFGTGKRPGELFF
TRBV24-1	TRBJ1-2	TRBD1	-	TGTGCCACCAGTGATGCTAAAGGGACAGGGGGCTATGGCTACACCTTC	CATSDAKGTGGYGYTF
TRBV2	TRBJ2-1	TRBD2	-	TGTGCCAGCAGTGGGACTAGCGGTTACAATGAGCAGTTCTTC	CASSGTSGYNEQFF
TRBV5-1	TRBJ2-1	TRBD2	-	TGCGCCAGCAGTCATAGCGGGGCCCCCTACAATGAGCAGTTCTTC	CASSHSGAPYNEQFF
TRBV15	TRBJ1-2	TRBD1	-	TGTGCCACCAGCACATCCGGACAGGGGGCTAACTATGGCTACACCTTC	CATSTSGQGANYGYTF
TRBV19	TRBJ2-3	TRBD1	once	TGTGCCAGTAGTATCTGGACAGGGGTGACAGATACGCAGTATTTT	CASSIWTGVTDTQYF
TRBV11-2	TRBJ1-3	-	-	TGTGCCAGCAGGCTACCAGGGATTTGGAACACCATATATTTT	CASRLPGIWNTIYF
TRBV7-7	TRBJ2-7	-	-	TGTGCCAGCAGCTTAACAGAAACCTACGAGCAGTACTTC	CASSLTETYEQYF
TRBV7-9	TRBJ1-1	TRBD1	-	TGTGCCAGCAGCCCACTAATGGGGCAGGGGGCTGAAGCTTTCTTT	CASSPLMGQGAEAFF
TRBV7-9	TRBJ1-5	TRBD1	-	TGTGCCAGCAGCCTTACCTCCCGGACAGGGGATCAGCCCCAGCATTTT	CASSLTSRTGDQPQHF
TRBV3-1/TRBV3-2	TRBJ2-2	TRBD1	-	TGTGCCAGCAGCCCCCCCACGTGGACAGGGACCACCGGGGAGCTGTTTTTT	CASSPPTWTGTTGELFF
TRBV10-3	TRBJ2-7	TRBD1	-	TGTGCCATCAGTGAGCCCCCGACAGGGTCCCACGAGCAGTACTTC	CAISEPPTGSHEQYF
TRBV9	TRBJ2-1	TRBD2	-	TGTGCCAGCAGCGTCTCTCTCGGGGGGTACAATGAGCAGTTCTTC	CASSVSLGGYNEQFF
TRBV12-5	TRBJ1-5	TRBD1	-	TGTGCTAGTGGTGCCCAAGACAGGGATCAGCCCCAGCATTTT	CASGAQDRDQPQHF
TRBV30	TRBJ1-2	TRBD1	-	TGTGCCTGGAGTGACAGGGGTGATGGCTACACCTTC	CAWSDRGDGYTF
TRBV7-2	TRBJ2-5	-	once	TGTGCCAGCAGCTATTACAGGGAAGAGACCCAGTACTTC	CASSYYREETQYF